Sequencing of this T cell receptor beta chain was carried out in a study of human T cells and chemical hapten exposure. The germline V gene encodes CDR1 MDHEN and CDR2 SYDVKM. This CDR3 region has 14 residues. The germline V and J ends were trimmed by 8 bases and 1 base, with 11 bases remaining between them. This clonotype was seen only a few times. Sample time point: patch test 2, 6 weeks after DPC sensitization. The treatment was: therapeutic diphenylcyclopropenone sensitization with weekly scalp DPC. TCRdb reprocessed the RACE reads with MiXCR, giving one entry per CDR3 protein. The sample contains about 140,000 distinct CDR3 sequences, roughly 12% of which appear only once.

V usage is TRBV28 and J usage is TRBJ2-2, with D hard to call. The receptor was isolated from a woman aged 50 to 60 with alopecia areata. Some clones in this sample may be carry-over from other donors' samples. The sample was whole blood, taken in connection with sensitization to the hapten diphenylcyclopropenone (DPC). The CDR3 coding sequence is TGTGCCAGCCTAAAACCAGAGAACACCGGGGAGCTGTTTTTT. It encodes CASLKPENTGELFF.